This entry lists 14 T cell receptor beta chains sequenced from one sample in a study of T cell responses to AZD1222 COVID-19 vaccine. Data came from immunoSEQ multiplex PCR; TCRdb stores just in-frame clones and leaves some out. The sample yields more than 250,000 clones, more than 80% seen once. Here the sequenced sample was peripheral blood, taken on day 0 of AZD1222 vaccination. The receptors were sampled from an adult in good health.

The rearrangement links TRBV25-1 to TRBJ1-5; weak D call: TRBD1 (5 bases). The germline V gene has CDR1 MGHDK and CDR2 SYGVNS. There are 13 residues in the CDR3. The germline V and J ends were trimmed by 4 bases and 1 base, with 5 bases remaining between them. CDR3 sequence: CASSGGSNQPQHF. The CDR3 DNA reads TGTGCCAGCAGTGGGGGGAGCAATCAGCCCCAGCATTTT.

V usage is TRBV10-2 and J usage is TRBJ2-7; D unresolved. The V end was cut by 6 bases, the J end by 5 bases, with 14 bases between. CDR1 WSHSY and CDR2 SAAADI come from the germline V gene. The CDR3 loop spans 13 amino acids. The CDR3 sequence is CASRGAPANEQYF. The CDR3 bases are TGCGCCAGCAGGGGTGCCCCTGCCAACGAGCAGTACTTC.

The chain combines TRBV28 with TRBJ2-7, with 12 positions matching TRBD1. Trimming took 3 bases from V and 6 from J; bases not matched to a gene: 3. Germline V gene sequence: CDR1 MDHEN, CDR2 SYDVKM. The length of the CDR3 is 14 residues. The DNA for the CDR3 is TGTGCCAGCAGTTTGGGACAGGGGGCCCTCGAGCAGTACTTC. Translation: CASSLGQGALEQYF.

This clone was found once. The limits of the CDR3 on the DNA are not certain, so only TCRdb's listed CDR3 is given. The V and J genes are TRBV7-8 and TRBJ1-6. Germline assignment: CDR1 SGHVS and CDR2 FQNEAQ. The CDR3 totals 17 residues, both ends included. The CDR3 sequence: CASSFGSGGSYNSPLHF.

Of note for this clone: This specimen includes other DNA sequences encoding the same CDR3. CDR3 nucleotide sequence: TGCGCCAGCAGCCCGAGCTCCTACGAGCAGTACTTC. This encodes CASSPSSYEQYF. The V and J genes are TRBV5-1 and TRBJ2-7; D not resolved. Germline-derived CDR1 and CDR2 are SGHRS and YFSETQ. The CDR3 sequence is 12 residues long. The germline V and J ends were trimmed by 4 bases and 0 bases, with 5 bases remaining between them.

This chain joins TRBV2 and TRBJ1-6; the D is unclear. This CDR3 region has 17 residues. V was cut by 2 bases and J by 0 bases, with 11 bases left in between. CDR1 is SNHLY and CDR2 is FYNNEI in the germline V gene. CDR3 sequence reads: CASSERGGSSYNSPLHF. The CDR3 DNA follows: TGTGCCAGCAGTGAAAGAGGAGGGAGCTCCTATAATTCACCCCTCCACTTT.

The chain uses TRBV18 and TRBJ2-1; 7 bases match TRBD2. Germline values: CDR1 KGHSH, CDR2 LQKENI. Trimming at V came to 8 bases and at J to 8 bases, leaving 9 bases not matched to a gene. This CDR3 is 13 amino acids long. CDR3 sequence (DNA): TGTGCCAGCAGGATCGGGAGGATGGATGAGCAGTTCTTC. It is translated as CASRIGRMDEQFF.

In this sample, this clone turned up many times. This chain connects TRBV7-9 to TRBJ1-1; the D gene is possibly TRBD1 (5 bases). This CDR3 is 12 amino acids long. V lost 10 bases and J lost 3, with 12 bases in between. Germline V gene lookup returns CDR1 SEHNR and CDR2 FQNEAQ (reference sequence). CDR3 loop: CATNTGYTEAFF. The DNA of the CDR3 is TGTGCCACTAATACAGGCTACACTGAAGCTTTCTTT.

The CDR3 DNA sequence: TGTGCCATCAGTTTCCCGGGACAGGGGGCCATCGGTACGCAGTATTTT. Encoded protein: CAISFPGQGAIGTQYF. The chain combines TRBV10-3 with TRBJ2-3; TRBD1 matches 12 bases. Germline lookup yields CDR1 ENHRY and CDR2 SYGVKD. V lost 5 bases, J lost 8 bases, and 11 bases stayed unmatched. The CDR3 runs 16 residues.

The rearrangement links TRBV7-3 to TRBJ2-1; 7 bases align to TRBD1. CDR1 is SGHTA and CDR2 is FQGTGA in the germline V gene. This CDR3 comprises 15 residues. V was clipped by 5 bases and J by 5 bases; unmatched bases: 9. CDR3 protein: CASSRHPGTDNEQFF. The CDR3 nucleotides read TGTGCCAGCAGCAGACACCCCGGGACAGACAATGAGCAGTTCTTC.

V and J are TRBV28 and TRBJ1-2, with D perhaps matching TRBD1 (6 bases). This CDR3 spans 11 amino acids. Germline CDR1 MDHEN, CDR2 SYDVKM. The CDR3 spells CVPEGGSGYTF. The CDR3 DNA reads as TGTGTTCCGGAGGGGGGCTCTGGCTACACCTTC.

This clone has a single count. The V call is TRBV9, the J call TRBJ2-1; D gene unclear. The V and J ends lost 0 bases and 0 bases respectively, with 7 bases between them. Germline assignment: CDR1 SGDLS and CDR2 YYNGEE. CDR3 length: 15 amino acids. This CDR3 reads CASSVAISSYNEQFF. The CDR3 DNA reads as TGTGCCAGCAGCGTAGCAATTAGCTCCTACAATGAGCAGTTCTTC. Combining the CDR3 with reference TRBV9 and TRBJ2-1 gives the whole variable domain DSGVTQTPKHLITATGQRVTLRCSPRSGDLSVYWYQQSLDQGLQFLIQYYNGEERAKGNILERFSAQQFPDLHSELNLSSLELGDSALYFCASSVAISSYNEQFFGPGTRLTVL.

The J gene is TRBJ2-2, the V gene TRBV10-2; D possibly corresponds to TRBD2 (6 bases). The CDR3 is 15 amino acids. Per the germline V gene, CDR1 is WSHSY and CDR2 is SAAADI. The V and J ends lost 7 bases and 0 bases respectively, with 12 bases between them. CDR3 sequence (DNA): TGCGCCAGCACCGCCCGGGGGACGAACACCGGGGAGCTGTTTTTT. Translating gives CASTARGTNTGELFF.

The chain employs TRBV9 and TRBJ2-2; TRBD2 matches at 12 bases. The CDR3 covers 17 residues. V trimming: 3 bases; J trimming: 7 bases; junction bases outside the gene matches: 10. In germline, CDR1 is SGDLS, CDR2 YYNGEE. The CDR3: CASSADPSGGAFGELFF. As DNA, the CDR3 is TGTGCCAGCAGCGCCGACCCTAGCGGGGGGGCCTTCGGGGAGCTGTTTTTT.